The 10 T cell receptor beta chains in this list originate from one sample, sequenced in a study of T cell repertoires in cytomegalovirus infection. TCRdb reprocessed the reads with MiXCR, giving one entry per CDR3 protein. This table has hundreds of thousands of distinct CDR3 sequences, approximately 34% appearing once. Sequencing input: PBMCs. These receptors were obtained from a human donor in good health (CMV status not recorded). Some clones in this sample may be carry-over from other donors' samples.

The table lists this clonotype with a few counts. The gene calls are TRBV28 and TRBJ2-4; no definite D call. This CDR3 region has 16 residues. Germline V gene data show CDR1 as MDHEN and CDR2 as SYDVKM. Between the trimmed V and J ends, which lost 4 bases and 0 bases, there was a span of 13 bases. CDR3 sequence (DNA): TGTGCCAGCAGTTCCCCATCCCATCAAGCCAAAAACATTCAGTACTTC. This translates into CASSSPSHQAKNIQYF.

The chain joins TRBV4-2 to TRBJ2-1; 11 bases line up with TRBD2. V lost 1 base to trimming and J lost 2 bases; unmatched junction nucleotides: 10. Germline CDR1 is LGHNA and CDR2 is YNFKEQ. The CDR3 is 19 amino acids. CDR3 protein: CASSQVVATSGAPYNEQFF. The CDR3 DNA reads TGTGCCAGCAGCCAAGTTGTAGCGACTAGCGGGGCCCCCTACAATGAGCAGTTCTTC.

This clonotype was detected many times. The V gene is TRBV7-2, the J gene TRBJ2-7; D is uncertain. This CDR3 has 12 residues. Germline assignment: CDR1 SGHTA and CDR2 FQGNSA. With 0 bases removed from V and 4 bases from J, the gap between germline ends came to 4 bases. The CDR3 DNA follows: TGTGCCAGCAGCTTAGCGAGATACGAGCAGTACTTC. Its protein product is CASSLARYEQYF.

This clonotype was seen only a few times. The gene calls are TRBV2 and TRBJ1-1; perhaps TRBD1 as D (6 bases). Trimming took 6 bases from V and 2 from J, leaving 13 bases between them. Germline CDR1 is SNHLY and CDR2 is FYNNEI. CDR3 length: 14 amino acids. In DNA, the CDR3 is TGTGCCAGCAGGAGCGGACAGTCAAACACTGAAGCTTTCTTT. Encoded protein: CASRSGQSNTEAFF.

A few counts support this clonotype. The gene calls are TRBV6-6 and TRBJ2-6, with 8 bases matching TRBD2. The junction had 14 bases not matched to a gene; V was cut back by 0 bases and J by 1 base. The CDR3 covers 21 residues. Germline loops: CDR1 MNHNY, CDR2 SVGAGI (reference sequence). In DNA, the CDR3 is TGTGCCAGCAGTTACTCGAGCCTCTTTGGGCGGGGGGTGTCTGGGGCCAACGTCCTGACTTTC. Amino acid sequence: CASSYSSLFGRGVSGANVLTF.

The chain uses TRBV19 and TRBJ1-2, with D possibly TRBD1 on 6 matching bases. Germline CDR1 reads LNHDA; CDR2 reads SQIVND (reference sequence). V shed 5 bases and J shed 5 bases, with 15 bases lying between them. The CDR3 covers 14 residues. CDR3 region: CASSFTGTPYGYTF. Written as DNA, the CDR3 is TGTGCCAGTAGTTTCACCGGGACACCTTATGGCTACACCTTC.

This clonotype was seen repeatedly, ten times or more. The V gene is TRBV7-2, the J gene TRBJ1-2; 8 nucleotides match TRBD1. Trimming at V came to 5 bases and at J to 2 bases, leaving 7 bases not matched to a gene. Germline V gives CDR1 SGHTA, CDR2 FQGNSA. The CDR3 spans 15 residues. In nucleotides, the CDR3 is TGTGCCAGCAGCACCGCAGGGGGCGCGAACTATGGCTACACCTTC. Its protein is CASSTAGGANYGYTF.

This chain connects TRBV28 to TRBJ2-7, with 7 bases fitting TRBD1. Losses at the gene ends were 2 bases for V and 6 bases for J; bases not matched to a gene: 7. This CDR3 is 14 amino acids long. Germline V gene sequence: CDR1 MDHEN, CDR2 SYDVKM. The CDR3 reads CASSLADRDAEQYF. The CDR3 DNA sequence: TGTGCCAGCAGTTTAGCAGACAGGGACGCCGAGCAGTACTTC.

The rearrangement joins TRBV19 to TRBJ1-5; the D is unclear. Germline loops: CDR1 LNHDA, CDR2 SQIVND (reference sequence). This CDR3 comprises 15 residues. V was clipped by 3 bases and J by 5 bases, with 14 bases between them. CDR3 amino acids: CASSMGTSGYQPQHF. The CDR3 coding sequence is TGTGCCAGTAGTATGGGCACATCAGGCTATCAGCCCCAGCATTTT. The full variable domain, rest sourced from reference TRBV19 and TRBJ1-5, is DGGITQSPKYLFRKEGQNVTLSCEQNLNHDAMYWYRQDPGQGLRLIYYSQIVNDFQKGDIAEGYSVSREKKESFPLTVTSAQKNPTAFYLCASSMGTSGYQPQHFGDGTRLSIL.

The CDR3 here is CASSQVSAPGTRNQPQHF. DNA for the CDR3: TGCGCCAGCAGCCAAGTATCCGCGCCGGGAACACGCAATCAGCCCCAGCATTTT. V is TRBV4-1 and J is TRBJ1-5; D remains unclear. Trimming left V 1 base short and J 2 bases short, with 18 bases between. Germline CDR1 MGHRA, CDR2 YSYEKL. CDR3 length: 18 amino acids.